This T cell receptor beta chain was recovered during a study of technical replicates of blood from several donors. The repertoire was sequenced with immunoSEQ multiplex PCR; TCRdb's copy has only in-frame clones and lacks some. The sample lists about 70,000 clones, approximately 93% occurring once. The TCR sequence derives from a human donor in good health. Some clones in this sample may be carry-over from other donors' samples. Specimen: PBMCs.

The CDR3 region has the DNA TGTGCCAGTAGGGACAGGGCGGGCACTAATGAAAAACTGTTTTTT. The encoded protein is CASRDRAGTNEKLFF. V is TRBV19 and J is TRBJ1-4; 8 bases are shared with TRBD1. Germline assignment: CDR1 LNHDA and CDR2 SQIVND (reference sequence). The J segment lost 2 bases and the V segment lost 6 bases, leaving 5 bases of the junction unmatched. The CDR3 contains 15 residues.